The 2 T cell receptor beta chains reported below all come from one sample, sequenced in a study of shared clonotypes between healthy human individuals. Profiled with immunoSEQ multiplex PCR; TCRdb holds only in-frame clones, not every one. The sample includes around 2.5 million clones, approximately 94% of them seen just once. The sequenced sample consisted of naive CD4+ T cells from PBMCs. This sample's subset: CD45RA+ positively selected. These receptors all come from a man aged 18 to 30 in good health. Some clones in this sample may be carry-over from other donors' samples.

This chain connects TRBV27 to TRBJ2-7; D not resolved. CDR1 is MNHEY, CDR2 SMNVEV, per germline (reference sequence). Trimming left V 7 bases short and J 0 bases short, with 7 bases between. The CDR3 has 12 amino acids. CDR3 residues: CASTPCSYEQYF. CDR3 nucleotide sequence: TGTGCCAGCACCCCCTGCTCCTACGAGCAGTACTTC.

V usage is TRBV28 and J usage is TRBJ2-5; possibly TRBD2 for D (6 bases). The DNA matches TRBJ2-7 better at its end, which makes the J call doubtful. CDR1 and CDR2 (germline): MDHEN, SYDVKM. The CDR3 runs 17 residues. CDR3 in amino acids: CASSPPLLATLTYEQYF. Written as DNA, the CDR3 is TGTGCCAGCAGTCCCCCCCTCCTAGCGACATTGACCTACGAGCAGTACTTC.